This paragraph reports one T cell receptor (beta chain). Assay used: immunoSEQ multiplex PCR; TCRdb lists only in-frame clones, some missing. This sample has under 200,000 clones, with approximately 94% found just once. The record originates from a study of control samples from healthy donors and cancer patients. This CDR3 has 14 amino acids. Germline values: CDR1 LGHNA, CDR2 YSLEER. V lost 7 bases to trimming and J lost 8 bases, with 20 bases between them. The chain carries TRBV4-3 and TRBJ1-2; a possible D gene is TRBD1 (6 bases). Sequenced input: blood. The sequence was obtained from a woman between 40 and 55 years old in good health. As DNA, the CDR3 is TGCGCCAGCAACACCCGGGGGCGCCAGCAGGGCTACACCTTC. Translation gives CASNTRGRQQGYTF.